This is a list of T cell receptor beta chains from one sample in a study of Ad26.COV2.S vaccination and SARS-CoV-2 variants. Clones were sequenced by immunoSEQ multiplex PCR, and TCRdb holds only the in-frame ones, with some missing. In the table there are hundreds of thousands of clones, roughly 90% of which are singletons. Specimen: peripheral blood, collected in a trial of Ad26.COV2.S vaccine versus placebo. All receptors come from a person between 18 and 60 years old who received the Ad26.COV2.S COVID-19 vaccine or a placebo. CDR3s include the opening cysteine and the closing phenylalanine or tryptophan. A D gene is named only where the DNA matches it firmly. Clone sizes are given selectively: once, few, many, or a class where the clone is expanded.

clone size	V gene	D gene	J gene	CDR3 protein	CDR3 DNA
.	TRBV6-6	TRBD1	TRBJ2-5	CASSYGVAGGRETQYF	TGTGCCAGCAGTTACGGAGTGGCAGGGGGACGAGAGACCCAGTACTTC
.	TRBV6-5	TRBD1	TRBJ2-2	CASRKDRVNTGELFF	TGTGCCAGCAGGAAGGACAGGGTGAACACCGGGGAGCTGTTTTTT
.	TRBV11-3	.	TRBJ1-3	CASSLGQATLSSGNTIYF	TGTGCCAGCAGCTTAGGACAGGCCACACTATCCTCTGGAAACACCATATATTTT
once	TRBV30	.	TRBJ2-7	CAWSRGREQYF	TGTGCCTGGAGTCGGGGGCGGGAGCAGTACTTC
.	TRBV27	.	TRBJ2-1	CASSLDSDFRRVDEQFF	TGTGCCAGCAGTTTAGACAGCGACTTTCGAAGGGTAGATGAGCAGTTCTTC
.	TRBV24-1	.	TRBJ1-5	CATSDPTGSQPQHF	TGTGCCACCAGTGACCCGACAGGTTCTCAGCCCCAGCATTTT
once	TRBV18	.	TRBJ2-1	CASSSKYNEQFF	TGTGCCAGCTCATCAAAGTACAATGAGCAGTTCTTC
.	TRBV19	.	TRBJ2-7	CASSIDLGPTGDSYEQYF	TGTGCCAGTAGTATAGACCTCGGCCCTACGGGGGACTCCTACGAGCAGTACTTC
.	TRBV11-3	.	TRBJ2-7	CASSLDEPTLSNYEQYF	TGTGCCAGCAGCTTAGATGAACCGACACTCTCCAACTACGAGCAGTACTTC
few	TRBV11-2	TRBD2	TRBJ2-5	CASSLVSGGLWETQYF	TGTGCCAGCAGCTTAGTTAGCGGGGGCCTTTGGGAGACCCAGTACTTC
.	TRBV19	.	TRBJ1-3	CASSIIFTPRSGNTIYF	TGTGCCAGTAGTATTATATTTACGCCTCGCTCTGGAAACACCATATATTTT
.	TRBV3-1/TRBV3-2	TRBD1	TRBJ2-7	CASSQYRGVKQYF	TGTGCCAGCAGCCAATACAGGGGCGTCAAGCAGTACTTC
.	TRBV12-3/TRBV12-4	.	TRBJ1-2	CASRGVGGYTF	TGTGCCAGCAGGGGGGTGGGTGGCTACACCTTC
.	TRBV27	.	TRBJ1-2	CASSMTKGFVTGYTF	TGTGCCAGCAGTATGACGAAGGGGTTCGTGACTGGCTACACCTTC
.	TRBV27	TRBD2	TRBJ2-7	CASSLAGTSPAYEQYF	TGTGCCAGCAGTTTAGCCGGGACTAGCCCTGCCTACGAGCAGTACTTC
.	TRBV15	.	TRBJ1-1	CATSREFGPTEAFF	TGTGCCACCAGCAGAGAATTCGGACCAACTGAGGCTTTCTTT
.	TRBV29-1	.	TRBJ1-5	CSVEVGENQPQHF	TGCAGCGTTGAAGTGGGGGAAAATCAGCCCCAGCATTTT
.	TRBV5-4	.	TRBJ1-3	CASSLDGNTIYF	TGTGCCAGCAGCTTGGACGGAAACACCATATATTTT
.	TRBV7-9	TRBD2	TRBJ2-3	CASSLGLAGTDTQYF	TGTGCCAGCAGCTTAGGGCTAGCGGGCACAGATACGCAGTATTTT
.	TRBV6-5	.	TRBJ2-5	CASNPTGQETQYF	TGTGCCAGCAATCCGACAGGCCAAGAGACCCAGTACTTC
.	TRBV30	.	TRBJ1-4	CAWSWGGANEKLFF	TGTGCCTGGAGCTGGGGGGGTGCTAATGAAAAACTGTTTTTT
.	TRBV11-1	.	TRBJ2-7	CASSLLGSSSYEQYF	TGTGCCAGCAGCTTACTGGGGTCTAGCTCCTACGAGCAGTACTTC
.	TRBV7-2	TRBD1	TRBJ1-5	CASSLGTGGFNQPQHF	TGTGCCAGCAGCTTGGGGACAGGGGGTTTCAATCAGCCCCAGCATTTT
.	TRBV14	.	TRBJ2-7	CASSLSGPYEQYF	TGTGCCAGCAGCCTATCAGGGCCCTACGAGCAGTACTTC
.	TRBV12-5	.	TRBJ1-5	CASGGGADSNQPQHF	TGTGCTAGTGGGGGGGGCGCGGATAGCAATCAGCCCCAGCATTTT
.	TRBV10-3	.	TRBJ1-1	CAISESGSLNTEAFF	TGTGCCATCAGTGAGTCAGGATCTCTGAACACTGAAGCTTTCTTT
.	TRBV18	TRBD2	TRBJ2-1	CASSLTSGSGNEQFF	TGTGCCAGCTCACTCACTAGCGGGAGTGGGAATGAGCAGTTCTTC
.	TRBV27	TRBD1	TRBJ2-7	CASRVAGGSYEQYF	TGTGCCAGCAGGGTCGCAGGGGGCTCCTACGAGCAGTACTTC
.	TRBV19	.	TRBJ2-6	CASSIEGTGRSGANVLTF	TGTGCCAGTAGTATAGAGGGGACGGGCCGCTCTGGGGCCAACGTCCTGACTTTC
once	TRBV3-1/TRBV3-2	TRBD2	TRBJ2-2	CASSRTSFHTGELFF	TGTGCCAGCAGCCGGACTAGCTTCCACACCGGGGAGCTGTTTTTT
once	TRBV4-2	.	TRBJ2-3	CASSPLVGDTQYF	TGTGCCAGCAGCCCACTGGTTGGAGATACGCAGTATTTT
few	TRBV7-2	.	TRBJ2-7	CASSLAWPSEGQTLEQYF	TGTGCCAGCAGCTTAGCTTGGCCGAGTGAAGGACAGACGCTCGAGCAGTACTTC
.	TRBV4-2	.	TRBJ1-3	CAASRDTSGNTIYF	TGTGCAGCTTCCCGGGACACCTCTGGAAACACCATATATTTT
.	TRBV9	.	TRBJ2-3	CASSLSTDTQYF	TGTGCCAGCAGCCTTAGCACAGATACGCAGTATTTT
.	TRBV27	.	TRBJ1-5	CASSLGLSGVSNQPQHF	TGTGCCAGCAGTTTAGGGTTATCTGGGGTTAGCAATCAGCCCCAGCATTTT
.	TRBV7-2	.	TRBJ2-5	CASSLGPAEETQYF	TGTGCCAGCAGCTTAGGTCCAGCAGAAGAGACCCAGTACTTC
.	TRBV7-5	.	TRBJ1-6	CARSERGRSTYNSPLHF	TGTGCCAGAAGCGAGAGGGGGCGCAGCACCTATAATTCACCCCTCCACTTT
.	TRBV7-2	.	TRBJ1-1	CASSFLADLNTEAFF	TGTGCCAGCAGCTTTCTGGCTGACCTAAACACTGAAGCTTTCTTT
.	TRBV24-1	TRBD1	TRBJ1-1	CATSASRDRGFLGAFF	TGTGCCACCAGTGCTTCCCGGGACAGGGGGTTCTTGGGAGCTTTCTTT
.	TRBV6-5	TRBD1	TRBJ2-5	CASGGQGAGETQYF	TGTGCCAGCGGAGGACAGGGGGCTGGAGAGACCCAGTACTTC
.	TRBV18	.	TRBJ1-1	CASSPRGGTEAFF	TGTGCCAGCTCACCAAGGGGGGGCACTGAAGCTTTCTTT
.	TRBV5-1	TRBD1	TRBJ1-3	CASSEGQLSSGNTIYF	TGCGCCAGCAGCGAGGGACAGCTTTCCTCTGGAAACACCATATATTTT
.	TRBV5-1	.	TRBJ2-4	CASSLEGKNIQYF	TGCGCCAGCAGCTTGGAGGGCAAAAACATTCAGTACTTC
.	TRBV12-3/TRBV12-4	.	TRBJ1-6	CASSLTDNSPLHF	TGTGCCAGCAGTCTTACAGATAATTCACCCCTCCACTTT
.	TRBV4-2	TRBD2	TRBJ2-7	CASSQEGLSGNHYEQYF	TGTGCCAGCAGCCAAGAAGGGCTTAGCGGGAACCACTACGAGCAGTACTTC
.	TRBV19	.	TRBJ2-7	CASSINLGHEQYF	TGTGCCAGTAGTATAAATCTCGGCCACGAGCAGTACTTC
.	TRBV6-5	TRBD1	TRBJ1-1	CASSYGTVYTEAFF	TGTGCCAGCAGTTATGGGACAGTATACACTGAAGCTTTCTTT
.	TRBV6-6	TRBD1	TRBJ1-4	CASRWDRLNEKLFF	TGTGCCAGCAGATGGGACAGGCTTAATGAAAAACTGTTTTTT
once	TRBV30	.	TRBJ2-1	CAWSGTARAYNEQFF	TGTGCCTGGAGTGGGACAGCGAGAGCCTACAATGAGCAGTTCTTC
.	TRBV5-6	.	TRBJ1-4	CASSLLATNEKLFF	TGTGCCAGCAGCTTATTAGCAACTAATGAAAAACTGTTTTTT
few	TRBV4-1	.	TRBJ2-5	CASSQVVRTDEETQYF	TGCGCCAGCAGCCAAGTCGTGCGGACGGACGAAGAGACCCAGTACTTC
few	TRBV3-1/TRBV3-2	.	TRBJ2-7	CASSQDGPGSIAYEQYF	TGTGCCAGCAGCCAAGATGGCCCCGGGAGTATAGCCTACGAGCAGTACTTC
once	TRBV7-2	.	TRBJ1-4	CASSQQGGEKLFF	TGTGCCAGCAGCCAACAGGGTGGTGAAAAACTGTTTTTT
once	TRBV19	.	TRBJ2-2	CASRSVYGTSTGELFF	TGTGCCAGTAGATCCGTTTACGGCACGAGTACCGGGGAGCTGTTTTTT
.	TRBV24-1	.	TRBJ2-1	CATDQGGEQFF	TGTGCCACTGATCAGGGGGGTGAGCAGTTCTTC
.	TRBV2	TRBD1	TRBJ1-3	CASSRQGAGNTIYF	TGTGCCAGCAGTCGACAGGGGGCAGGAAACACCATATATTTT
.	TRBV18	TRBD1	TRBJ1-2	CASSPSPTGDNYGYTF	TGTGCCAGCTCACCCTCCCCGACAGGGGATAACTATGGCTACACCTTC
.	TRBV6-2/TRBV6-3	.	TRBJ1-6	CASSSRQGFSPLHF	TGTGCCAGCAGTTCAAGGCAGGGGTTTTCACCCCTCCACTTT
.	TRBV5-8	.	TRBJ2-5	CASGQGLETQYF	TGTGCCAGCGGCCAGGGTTTAGAGACCCAGTACTTC
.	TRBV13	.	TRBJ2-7	CASSPRGGSAYEQYF	TGTGCCAGCAGCCCTAGGGGGGGTTCGGCCTACGAGCAGTACTTC